These T cell receptor beta chains were read from a single sample in a study of blood T cell repertoires in COVID-19. Profiled with immunoSEQ multiplex PCR; TCRdb holds only in-frame clones, not every one. The data hold around 450,000 clones, with around 90% observed a single time. The source material was PBMCs or T cells enriched from blood (not recorded which). The receptors come from a woman between 18 and 29 years old with acute COVID-19. Each CDR3 is given with its conserved first and last residue. D genes are given only for firm matches. Clone size is stated in some rows and not others, as once, few, many or a class when expanded.

NA	TRBJ1-1	16	TRBV7-2	NA	TGTGCCAGCAGCTTAGAATCGGGGAGAGGATACACTGAAGCTTTCTTT	CASSLESGRGYTEAFF
NA	TRBJ1-1	13	TRBV12-3/TRBV12-4	NA	TGTGCCAGCAGTTTTGCACAGTACACTGAAGCTTTCTTT	CASSFAQYTEAFF
NA	TRBJ1-5	14	TRBV19	NA	TGTGCCAGTACCTCGGACAGCCTGGGATCGCCCCAGCATTTT	CASTSDSLGSPQHF
NA	TRBJ2-7	15	TRBV5-8	TRBD1	TGTGCCAGCAGTCAGAACCGGGACAGCGCCTACGAGCAGTACTTC	CASSQNRDSAYEQYF
few	TRBJ1-6	13	TRBV10-3	TRBD1	TGTGCCATCAGTGGACAGGGGAATTCACCCCTCCACTTT	CAISGQGNSPLHF
NA	TRBJ1-6	18	TRBV27	NA	TGTGCCAGCAGTTCCCTCAGAGGATGGAGCTCCTATAATTCACCCCTCCACTTT	CASSSLRGWSSYNSPLHF
NA	TRBJ1-5	14	TRBV5-1	NA	TGCGCCAGCAGCCCCGAGGGTAGCAATCAGCCCCAGCATTTT	CASSPEGSNQPQHF
NA	TRBJ1-2	14	TRBV19	NA	TGTGCCAGTAGTATTCTCTCCGGTAACTATGGCTACACCTTC	CASSILSGNYGYTF
NA	TRBJ2-3	17	TRBV5-8	TRBD2	TGTGCCAGCAGCCCGGGAACTAGCGGGAGGTCGGGAGATACGCAGTATTTT	CASSPGTSGRSGDTQYF
NA	TRBJ1-5	18	TRBV21-1	NA	TGTGCCAGCAGCCAGAGAGGGGACAGGCCCTTTCCGTACCCGCCCCAGCATTTT	CASSQRGDRPFPYPPQHF
NA	TRBJ1-4	15	TRBV5-1	NA	TGCGCCAGCGGCCCTCAGTGGGGGCCTAATGAAAAACTGTTTTTT	CASGPQWGPNEKLFF
once	TRBJ2-2	15	TRBV24-1	TRBD1	TGTGCCACCAGTGCTCCGGACAGGGACACCGGGGAGCTGTTTTTT	CATSAPDRDTGELFF
NA	TRBJ1-1	13	TRBV10-3	NA	TGTGCCATCAGTGATAAGGGGCTGTCTGAAGCTTTCTTT	CAISDKGLSEAFF
NA	TRBJ1-2	12	TRBV5-6	NA	TGTGCCAGCAGTTCCGCGAGGTATGGCTACACCTTC	CASSSARYGYTF
NA	TRBJ1-2	14	TRBV5-4	NA	TGTGCCAGCAGCTTGGCGCGGGGGTCCTATGGCTACACCTTC	CASSLARGSYGYTF
NA	TRBJ2-2	16	TRBV11-2	TRBD1	TGTGCCAGCAGCACCAGACAGGGACCGAACACCGGGGAGCTGTTTTTT	CASSTRQGPNTGELFF
NA	TRBJ2-1	15	TRBV2	TRBD1	TGTGCCAGCAGTGGGGGGACAGGGGGCTACAATGAGCAGTTCTTC	CASSGGTGGYNEQFF
NA	TRBJ2-1	15	TRBV7-7	TRBD2	TGTGCCAGCAGCCTGGGACTAGCGGGTTTCAATGAGCAGTTCTTC	CASSLGLAGFNEQFF
NA	TRBJ2-5	16	TRBV5-1	TRBD2	TGCGCCAGCAGCTTAGGGACTAGCGGGATCGGAGAGACCCAGTACTTC	CASSLGTSGIGETQYF
NA	TRBJ2-1	16	TRBV2	TRBD2	TGTGCCAGTTGTACTGGGCTAGCGGGGGGTCTCAATGAGCAGTTCTTC	CASCTGLAGGLNEQFF
NA	TRBJ1-2	13	TRBV29-1	TRBD1	TGCAGCGTGGGGGACAGGGGAAACTATGGCTACACCTTC	CSVGDRGNYGYTF
NA	TRBJ1-3	15	TRBV6-5	NA	TGTGCCAGCGCATATGTCGTCGGGTCGGGAAACACCATATATTTT	CASAYVVGSGNTIYF
NA	TRBJ1-2	13	TRBV5-5	NA	TGTGCCAGCAGCTCGAACAGGGTTGATGGCTACACCTTC	CASSSNRVDGYTF
NA	TRBJ2-7	14	TRBV28	NA	TGTGCCAGCAAACCGGGCCCGGCGGGGTACGAGCAGTACTTC	CASKPGPAGYEQYF
NA	TRBJ1-4	14	TRBV7-2	TRBD1	TGTGCCAGCAGCTCGGACAGGACTAATGAAAAACTGTTTTTT	CASSSDRTNEKLFF
NA	TRBJ1-2	16	TRBV7-9	NA	TGTGCCAGCAGCTTAGGGGGCTCAGACAGGAACTATGGCTACACCTTC	CASSLGGSDRNYGYTF
NA	TRBJ1-3	17	TRBV21-1	NA	TGTGCCAGCAGCAATCAAGAGGGGACTTTCTCTGGAAACACCATATATTTT	CASSNQEGTFSGNTIYF
NA	TRBJ1-3	15	TRBV29-1	NA	TGCAGCGTGACCCAGGTAGGCTCCTTTGGAAACACCATATATTTT	CSVTQVGSFGNTIYF
few	TRBJ1-4	15	TRBV5-4	TRBD1	TGTGCCAGCAGCTCGACTGCAGGGGGTAATGAAAAACTGTTTTTT	CASSSTAGGNEKLFF
NA	TRBJ2-3	12	TRBV12-3/TRBV12-4	NA	TGTGCCATCCAAGAGGGCACAGATACGCAGTATTTT	CAIQEGTDTQYF